This T cell receptor beta chain was observed in a study of T-cell reconstitution after alpha-beta-depleted transplantation in children. This clonotype came up many times. Unique molecular identifiers were incorporated into the prepared TCRbeta library. TCRdb recomputed calls from the PCR reads with MiXCR, one row per CDR3 protein. The sample comprises roughly 590,000 distinct CDR3 sequences, about 15% of which are singletons, and approximately 1% rests with the top ten. V was shortened by 3 bases and J by 6 bases, with 8 bases between the two germline ends. Looked up from germline, CDR1 is SQVTM and CDR2 is ANQGSEA. This CDR3 spans 11 amino acids.

This material consisted of PBMCs from the stem cell graft donor, taken from the stem cell graft. The TCR comes from a human donor who donated a stem cell graft to a child with acute myeloid leukemia. The chain has TRBV29-1 and TRBJ1-2; D is ambiguous. In DNA form, the CDR3 reads TGCAGCGTTGATATCCGGGATGGCTACACCTTC. Translation: CSVDIRDGYTF.